This T cell receptor (beta chain) was recovered during a study of neurological immune-mediated disorders (dated by TCRdb to the late 2010s). In the study overall: Peripheral blood TCR-beta repertoires from HTLV-I-associated myelopathy (HAM/TSP) patients, multiple sclerosis patients and healthy controls were compared by UMI-based sequencing. Longitudinal HAM/TSP and healthy donors had 3 time-points each (about 3-40 month intervals). Longitudinal samples, technical triplicates and paired sorted CD4+ and CD8+ T-cell subsets, alongside PBMC samples, were included among the 106 TCR-beta libraries. The cohort was made up of 60 to 75 subjects, consisting of around 14 HAM/TSP patients, around 35 multiple sclerosis patients and 20 healthy controls.

The sample's time point label, decoded: longitudinal time-point 3. For the unsorted PBMC libraries, 2 million PBMCs were stored in RNAlater at -80 degrees C until RNA extraction and were used to generate the libraries. PBMCs were separated from peripheral blood using Ficoll-Hypaque density gradient centrifugation and then cryopreserved in liquid nitrogen. cDNA was synthesized by template-switch 5'RACE using a primer carrying a 10-nucleotide random unique molecular identifier by which each TCR transcript was tagged. Over 180 million TCR-beta sequences, covering 15-18 subjects, were produced in each sequencing run. The RNeasy kit was used for extraction of total RNA. The KAPA Real-time Library Amplification kit was used to amplify TCR-beta VDJ regions with primers targeting the TCR constant region and the 5'RACE anchor. Sample indexes and Illumina adaptors were added in a first PCR, and a second PCR then increased library yield. The roughly 650 bp TCR product was size-selected on a 2% E-gel SizeSelection system after Ampure bead purification. Before pooling, libraries had their quality checked on a Bioanalyzer, their concentration measured with Qubit, and their quantity determined with the Kapa Library Quantification kit. An Illumina HiSeq 2500 was used to sequence the libraries paired-end at 2 x 150 bp. To increase sequence diversity, about 24-32% phiX was spiked into each library pool. Regarding the original processing steps: Quality-filtered reads were processed with the UMI-based MiGEC pipeline, which removed over 90% of raw TCR sequences during error correction. IMGT germline references were used for alignment of VDJ genes, and clonotypes were defined by a unique CDR3 amino acid sequence together with V-J genes. Clonal expansion, Shannon diversity, and CDR3 relatedness (CalcPairwiseDistances, ClusterSamples) were evaluated with VDJtools, and phylogenetic trees were built with CLCbio workbench. Clones with at least 8 unique UMIs were defined as expanded, with this threshold being based on coefficient-of-variation modelling across technical triplicates. In-frame beta chains were kept once TCRdb had trimmed the public reads at Q25 with fastp and called clones with MiXCR. Rows are unified per CDR3 protein, each entry keeping the most common DNA and genes. For this entry, the V and J calls and clone size follow TCRdb and not the study's own pipeline. This sample holds approximately 47,000 distinct CDR3 sequences; roughly 12% were observed only once. The ten largest clonotypes hold approximately 10% of the sample.

What the research found in general, with its limitations: Across subjects, expanded clones never shared an identical CDR3 amino acid sequence, which suggests that the TCR-beta repertoires in every group were private. TCR clonal expansion was highest in HAM/TSP patients and lowest in MS patients, with MS patients falling below even healthy controls.

This clonotype was seen repeatedly, ten times or more. It has no known antigen specificity. Base qualities are not at hand, and no much larger clone is one base apart. The V end gives up 6 bases and the J end 7 bases, leaving 11 bases in the junction not matched to a gene. The CDR3 sequence holds 15 residues, the cysteine and phenylalanine included. Kept here is only the CDR3 DNA, which spans 45 bases and is read in frame from base 1. Based on the germline V gene (reference sequence), the CDR1 and CDR2 sequences are SEHNR and FQNEAQ. The receptor comes from a male donor with HTLV-1-associated myelopathy (HAM/TSP). Sequencing was carried out using PBMCs. The chain is encoded by TRBV7-9 joined to TRBJ2-1; 8 central bases correspond to TRBD1. This receptor has the CDR3 CASRPDRGGFNEQFF. The DNA sequence is as follows: TGTGCCAGCAGACCCGACAGGGGCGGTTTTAATGAGCAGTTCTTC.